The rows below give T cell receptor beta chains drawn from one sample of a study of T cell changes during pregnancy in multiple sclerosis. Method: immunoSEQ multiplex PCR; TCRdb's copy keeps in-frame clones and lacks some. The sample includes some 55,000 clones, about 91% of them seen just once. The sample in question was peripheral blood, obtained after pregnancy. These receptor sequences come from a female donor in good health, enrolled as a control in a pregnancy study. CDR3s include the opening cysteine and the closing phenylalanine or tryptophan. The D gene is left open where the match is weak. Rows give clone size only sometimes, using once, few, many, or a class for an expanded clone.

d_call: TRBD1; v_call: TRBV7-2; clone_size: .; j_call: TRBJ1-5; cdr3_nt: TGTGCCAGCAGCTTAGCGGGACAGGGGCGGCAGCCCCAGCATTTT; cdr3_aa: CASSLAGQGRQPQHF
d_call: TRBD2; v_call: TRBV5-1; clone_size: .; j_call: TRBJ2-3; cdr3_nt: TGCGCCAGCACTAGCGGGCGACTAAGCACAGATACGCAGTATTTT; cdr3_aa: CASTSGRLSTDTQYF
d_call: TRBD1; v_call: TRBV19; clone_size: .; j_call: TRBJ1-4; cdr3_nt: TGTGCCAGTAGTCCCCCCCGGACAGGGAATGAAAAACTGTTTTTT; cdr3_aa: CASSPPRTGNEKLFF
d_call: .; v_call: TRBV28; clone_size: .; j_call: TRBJ1-4; cdr3_nt: TGTGCCAGCAGTTTATTAGGACCAGGGGCTAATGAAAAACTGTTTTTT; cdr3_aa: CASSLLGPGANEKLFF
d_call: .; v_call: TRBV18; clone_size: once; j_call: TRBJ1-5; cdr3_nt: TGTGCCAGCTCACCACTAGGACAGAGCAATCAGCCCCAGCATTTT; cdr3_aa: CASSPLGQSNQPQHF
d_call: .; v_call: TRBV6-6; clone_size: .; j_call: TRBJ1-5; cdr3_nt: TGTGCCAGCAGCATCTCGAGCGGACGGAGAAATCAGCCCCAGCATTTT; cdr3_aa: CASSISSGRRNQPQHF
d_call: .; v_call: TRBV6-6; clone_size: .; j_call: TRBJ1-3; cdr3_nt: TGTGCCAGCAGTTACCTACGAGACTCTGGAAACACCATATATTTT; cdr3_aa: CASSYLRDSGNTIYF
d_call: .; v_call: TRBV7-8; clone_size: .; j_call: TRBJ1-1; cdr3_nt: TGTGCCAGCAGCGAGAGGGCCCGGCCCATGAACACTGAAGCTTTCTTT; cdr3_aa: CASSERARPMNTEAFF
d_call: .; v_call: TRBV9; clone_size: .; j_call: TRBJ1-5; cdr3_nt: TGTGCCAGCAGCACCGGGACACTTAGCAATCAGCCCCAGCATTTT; cdr3_aa: CASSTGTLSNQPQHF
d_call: .; v_call: TRBV25-1; clone_size: .; j_call: TRBJ1-1; cdr3_nt: TGTGCCAGCAGCGCCCCTGGTAGGAACACTGAAGCTTTCTTT; cdr3_aa: CASSAPGRNTEAFF
d_call: .; v_call: TRBV19; clone_size: .; j_call: TRBJ2-1; cdr3_nt: TGTGCCAGTAGTATAGGTTGGGGCCATGAGCAGTTCTTC; cdr3_aa: CASSIGWGHEQFF
d_call: TRBD1; v_call: TRBV6-6; clone_size: once; j_call: TRBJ1-5; cdr3_nt: TGTGCCAGCAGTCGACAGGGGGCGCGAAGCAATCAGCCCCAGCATTTT; cdr3_aa: CASSRQGARSNQPQHF
d_call: .; v_call: TRBV15; clone_size: .; j_call: TRBJ2-6; cdr3_nt: TGTGCCACCAGCAGAGATTGGGAGGACCCGGACTCTGGGGCCAACGTCCTGACTTTC; cdr3_aa: CATSRDWEDPDSGANVLTF
d_call: .; v_call: TRBV7-8; clone_size: .; j_call: TRBJ1-1; cdr3_nt: TGTGCCAGCAGCTTAGGAGGGTTCAGGACTGAAGCTTTCTTT; cdr3_aa: CASSLGGFRTEAFF
d_call: TRBD1; v_call: TRBV29-1; clone_size: .; j_call: TRBJ2-1; cdr3_nt: TGCAGCGTCGTAGGGACAGCTAGATACAATGAGCAGTTCTTC; cdr3_aa: CSVVGTARYNEQFF
d_call: .; v_call: TRBV5-1; clone_size: .; j_call: TRBJ1-1; cdr3_nt: TGCGCCAGCAGCTGGACAGCGGGGACTGAAGCTTTCTTT; cdr3_aa: CASSWTAGTEAFF
d_call: TRBD2; v_call: TRBV7-2; clone_size: .; j_call: TRBJ2-4; cdr3_nt: TGTGCCAGCAGCTCCGCAGCGGGGGCGGGGAACATTCAGTACTTC; cdr3_aa: CASSSAAGAGNIQYF
d_call: .; v_call: TRBV25-1; clone_size: .; j_call: TRBJ2-6; cdr3_nt: TGTGCCAGCAGTGAATTCGGGGGTGGGGCCAACGTCCTGACTTTC; cdr3_aa: CASSEFGGGANVLTF
d_call: TRBD1; v_call: TRBV5-1; clone_size: .; j_call: TRBJ2-7; cdr3_nt: TGCGCCAGCAGCCTGGGACAGGTTTTATACGAGCAGTACTTC; cdr3_aa: CASSLGQVLYEQYF
d_call: .; v_call: TRBV4-3; clone_size: .; j_call: TRBJ1-3; cdr3_nt: TGCGCCAGCAGCCAAGATATGGACACCTGGAGCTCTGGAAACACCATATATTTT; cdr3_aa: CASSQDMDTWSSGNTIYF
d_call: TRBD2; v_call: TRBV2; clone_size: .; j_call: TRBJ2-5; cdr3_nt: TGTGCCAGCATGGATGGCGGGGGGGCCCTTGAGACCCAGTACTTC; cdr3_aa: CASMDGGGALETQYF
d_call: TRBD2; v_call: TRBV4-1; clone_size: .; j_call: TRBJ2-3; cdr3_nt: TGCGCCAGCAGCCAGGTAGCCGGGGGGACGCCCACAGATACGCAGTATTTT; cdr3_aa: CASSQVAGGTPTDTQYF
d_call: .; v_call: TRBV9; clone_size: .; j_call: TRBJ1-6; cdr3_nt: TGTGCCAGCAGCCCGGGGACTAGGACCTATAATTCACCCCTCCACTTT; cdr3_aa: CASSPGTRTYNSPLHF
d_call: .; v_call: TRBV4-3; clone_size: .; j_call: TRBJ2-1; cdr3_nt: TGCGCCAGCAGCCAAGGTCTAAGCGGGCTTCGCTCCTACAATGAGCAGTTCTTC; cdr3_aa: CASSQGLSGLRSYNEQFF
d_call: .; v_call: TRBV19; clone_size: .; j_call: TRBJ1-1; cdr3_nt: TGTGCCAGTAGGAGGGAGGGGATAATGAACACTGAAGCTTTCTTT; cdr3_aa: CASRREGIMNTEAFF
d_call: .; v_call: TRBV4-3; clone_size: .; j_call: TRBJ1-4; cdr3_nt: TGCGCCAGCAGCCAAGGGGAGAACACTAAACTGTTTTTT; cdr3_aa: CASSQGENTKLFF
d_call: TRBD2; v_call: TRBV2; clone_size: .; j_call: TRBJ2-5; cdr3_nt: TGTGCCAGCAATCCTAGCGGGCAAGAGACCCAGTACTTC; cdr3_aa: CASNPSGQETQYF